This TCR beta chain was sequenced in a study of identical twins (dated by TCRdb to about 2016). With regard to the full study: TCR alpha and beta repertoires from monozygotic twins, unrelated adults of various ages and cord blood were deep-sequenced to test whether fetal clonotypes persist. To rule out contamination, replicate twin experiments were performed at different times with different library preparation protocols.

Receptor amplification or capture employed 5' RACE. Sequencing relied on an Illumina HiSeq 2000. A universal primer binding site was introduced by template switching, and a unique molecular identifier was present in the final cDNA, enabling accurate counting of TCR cDNA molecules. First-strand cDNA for TCR alpha and beta chains was synthesized from specific primers in the conserved constant-segment region. Each cDNA library was double barcoded, with a SMART-Mk sample barcode plus Illumina barcodes, to control for contamination. Two successive PCR steps introduced TruSeq adapter sequences along with Illumina sample barcodes. The TCR alpha and beta cDNA libraries were sequenced on the Illumina HiSeq platform using custom primers. Processing in the source paper ran as follows. Raw reads were processed with MiGEC to extract unique molecular identifiers, and MiXCR was used to determine CDR3 positions. For each individual, recombination models were inferred using an EM algorithm with the repgenHMM and IGoR tools. The analysis of shared clonotypes was done with the tcR package in R, with sharing normalized by the product of cloneset sizes. Out-of-frame nonproductive sequences were analyzed to study raw recombination free of thymic and clonal selection effects. TCRdb handled the public reads itself, with Q25 trimming in fastp and clone calling in MiXCR, and kept productive beta chains. Rows matching on CDR3 protein sequence are summarized as one entry with the most common DNA and genes. These V and J calls rely on TCRdb rather than the paper's analysis. In this sample the table shows roughly 1,500,000 distinct CDR3 sequences, less than 35% of which occur a single time. The ten largest make up less than 0.35% of the sample.

General findings and caveats noted by the study authors: Conclusions relied on cross-sectional statistical analysis, since the same donors could not be followed over many years. Invariant T cells such as MAIT and iNKT could partly confound zero-insertion analyses, though diverse VJ usage argued against this for most clonotypes. In monozygotic twins, recombination models systematically underestimated out-of-frame TCR alpha sharing, but the models matched the sharing seen between unrelated individuals. Fewer insertions were carried by abundant cord blood beta clonotypes, a similar but weaker trend appeared in young adult naive repertoires, and no such trend appeared in memory repertoires. A weaker excess of twin sharing was found in beta out-of-frame sequences because the signal-to-noise ratio was lowered by fewer shared sequences. Compared with coincidental sharing between unrelated individuals, out-of-frame TCR alpha sequences shared between twins had an excess of sequences with low generation probability.

The CDR3 measures 12 amino acids from cysteine to phenylalanine. Just the 36-base CDR3 DNA is kept, in frame starting at base 1. The germline V gene encodes CDR1 KGHSH and CDR2 LQKENI. V drops 4 bases and J drops 4 bases, leaving 7 bases in between. All donors were healthy Caucasians. In regard to this clonotype: The antigen it recognizes is unknown. No clone much larger than this one lies a single base away; base qualities are absent.

Sequences were obtained from cord blood. In this chain, TRBV18 is recombined with TRBJ1-1, with the identity of the D gene unclear. The sequence derives from a newborn girl in good health. The CDR3 corresponds to CASSQQTTEAFF. The nucleotides read TGTGCCAGCTCACAACAGACCACTGAAGCTTTCTTT.